The 32 T cell receptor beta chains reported below all come from one sample, sequenced in a study of CD8 T cells in Susac syndrome. Random hexamers were used to reverse transcribe the RNA input (about 0.5 to 1 ug). TCRdb re-called the immunoSEQ multiplex PCR reads with MiXCR, one entry per CDR3 protein. The sample has around 80,000 distinct CDR3 sequences, approximately 95% seen once. Material: CD8+ T cells from PBMCs. These receptors were obtained from a human donor with Susac syndrome.

There are a few counts of this clonotype. The chain is built from TRBV6-5 and TRBJ2-6; D unresolved. Deletions cut 2 bases from V and 0 bases from J, with 5 bases between. The CDR3 extends over 15 amino acids. Germline V gives CDR1 MNHEY, CDR2 SVGAGI. Here the CDR3 reads CASSYRLSGANVLTF. CDR3 nucleotide sequence: TGTGCCAGCAGTTACAGGCTCTCTGGGGCCAACGTCCTGACTTTC.

V usage is TRBV9 and J usage is TRBJ2-3; 7 bases align to TRBD1. The CDR3 contains 14 residues. The V and J ends lost 4 bases and 4 bases, in that order; junction bases with no gene match: 6. The germline V gene encodes CDR1 SGDLS and CDR2 YYNGEE. CDR3 sequence: CASSPRQGADTQYF. CDR3 DNA sequence: TGTGCCAGCAGCCCCCGACAGGGCGCAGATACGCAGTATTTT. The full variable domain, rest sourced from reference TRBV9 and TRBJ2-3, is DSGVTQTPKHLITATGQRVTLRCSPRSGDLSVYWYQQSLDQGLQFLIQYYNGEERAKGNILERFSAQQFPDLHSELNLSSLELGDSALYFCASSPRQGADTQYFGPGTRLTVL.

The CDR3 here is CSARDPKGIAGAYEQYF. CDR3 in DNA: TGCAGTGCTAGAGACCCCAAGGGAATCGCGGGAGCCTACGAGCAGTACTTC. This chain links TRBV20-1 with TRBJ2-7; 7 nucleotides match TRBD2. The junction had 13 bases not matched to a gene; V was cut back by 0 bases and J by 2 bases. The CDR3 is 17 residues long. Germline CDR1 DFQATT, CDR2 SNEGSKA (reference sequence).

The chain joins TRBV27 to TRBJ2-2; a possible D gene is TRBD1 (5 bases). This CDR3 is built from 15 residues. In germline, CDR1 is MNHEY, CDR2 SMNVEV (reference sequence). V lost 6 bases to trimming and J lost 1 base, with 12 bases between them. DNA of the CDR3: TGTGCCAGCAGAATCTCTACAGGGAACACCGGGGAGCTGTTTTTT. This translates into CASRISTGNTGELFF.

The chain recombines TRBV12-3 or TRBV12-4 with TRBJ1-3; D ambiguous. Trimming pared 5 bases from V and 3 bases from J, leaving 8 bases between. The CDR3 covers 13 residues. The CDR3 DNA reads as TGTGCCAGCAGTACGGGGTTTGGAAACACCATATATTTT. Translating gives CASSTGFGNTIYF.

V usage is TRBV7-2 and J usage is TRBJ1-1; 8 nucleotides agree with TRBD1. This CDR3 comprises 17 residues. Germline V gives CDR1 SGHTA, CDR2 FQGNSA. Trimming cost V 5 bases and J 4 bases; bases outside gene matches: 15. CDR3 nucleotide sequence: TGTGCCAGCAGCCTAGGACAGGGCGCCGGGTGGGGCACTGAAGCTTTCTTT. Protein: CASSLGQGAGWGTEAFF. Variable domain in full (rest from reference TRBV7-2 and TRBJ1-1): GAGVSQSPSNKVTEKGKDVELRCDPISGHTALYWYRQSLGQGLEFLIYFQGNSAPDKSGLPSDRFSAERTGGSVSTLTIQRTQQEDSAVYLCASSLGQGAGWGTEAFFGQGTRLTVV.

The count of this clonotype is one. The chain joins TRBV28 to TRBJ2-1, with 7 bases matching TRBD2. The CDR3 is 14 residues long. CDR1 is MDHEN, CDR2 SYDVKM, per germline. V lost 8 bases to trimming and J lost 2 bases; unmatched junction nucleotides: 6. In nucleotides, the CDR3 is TGTGCCAGCTTTACTAGCGAGGCCTACAATGAGCAGTTCTTC. It encodes CASFTSEAYNEQFF. The full variable domain, rest sourced from reference TRBV28 and TRBJ2-1, is DVKVTQSSRYLVKRTGEKVFLECVQDMDHENMFWYRQDPGLGLRLIYFSYDVKMKEKGDIPEGYSVSREKKERFSLILESASTNQTSMYLCASFTSEAYNEQFFGPGTRLTVL.

A single count supports this clonotype. The V call is TRBV3-1, the J call TRBJ1-1; D unresolved. V shed 2 bases and J shed 3 bases, with 10 bases lying between them. The CDR3 runs 14 residues. The V gene's germline CDR1 is LGHDT and CDR2 YNNKEL (reference sequence). As DNA, the CDR3 is TGTGCCAGCAGCCAAAGTGATTCGGACACTGAAGCTTTCTTT. It is translated as CASSQSDSDTEAFF. Full variable domain (rest looked up from reference TRBV3-1 and TRBJ1-1): DTAVSQTPKYLVTQMGNDKSIKCEQNLGHDTMYWYKQDSKKFLKIMFSYNNKELIINETVPNRFSPKSPDKAHLNLHINSLELGDSAVYFCASSQSDSDTEAFFGQGTRLTVV.

The chain employs TRBV12-3 or TRBV12-4 and TRBJ1-3, with 7 positions matching TRBD1. The trim removed 6 bases at V and 1 base at J, leaving 9 bases unmatched. The CDR3 contains 16 residues. CDR3 nucleotide sequence: TGTGCCAGCAGCCCATACAGGGGTATGTCTGGAAACACCATATATTTT. Residues: CASSPYRGMSGNTIYF.

This chain uses TRBV21-1 with TRBJ1-5; TRBD1 is the table's D call, not checked against the DNA. TRBV21-1 is listed as a pseudogene. This CDR3 contains 16 residues. Here the CDR3 reads CASIRTGVDGNQPQHF. The CDR3 nucleotides are TGTGCCAGCATCCGGACAGGGGTGGACGGCAATCAGCCCCAGCATTTT.

The V and J genes are TRBV6-5 and TRBJ2-5; D unclear. Germline loops: CDR1 MNHEY, CDR2 SVGAGI. CDR3 length: 14 amino acids. Trimming took off 8 bases at V and 1 base at J, with 14 bases between the two ends. The CDR3 sequence is CASCPTGRQETQYF. In DNA, the CDR3 is TGTGCCAGCTGCCCGACGGGTCGCCAAGAGACCCAGTACTTC.

The rearrangement joins TRBV6-6 to TRBJ2-1, with 11 bases that match TRBD1. Unmatched junction bases numbered 5, after V lost 5 bases and J lost 5 bases. Germline assignment: CDR1 MNHNY and CDR2 SVGAGI (reference sequence). CDR3 size: 15 residues. This chain's CDR3 is CASSHRDRGNNEQFF. In nucleotides, the CDR3 is TGTGCCAGCAGTCACCGGGACAGGGGGAACAATGAGCAGTTCTTC.

The rearrangement links TRBV29-1 to TRBJ1-1; a weak D match, TRBD1 (6 bases). V was clipped by 0 bases and J by 11 bases, with 10 bases between them. The germline V gene encodes CDR1 SQVTM and CDR2 ANQGSEA. The CDR3 totals 11 residues. Written as DNA, the CDR3 is TGCAGCGTTGAAGAGGAGGGGGACGCTTTCTTT. It encodes CSVEEEGDAFF.

V and J are TRBV29-1 and TRBJ2-1, with 10 nucleotides matching TRBD2. Germline CDR1 reads SQVTM; CDR2 reads ANQGSEA. The CDR3 sequence is 15 residues long. The J segment lost 5 bases and the V segment lost 7 bases, leaving 11 bases of the junction unmatched. The CDR3 sequence is CSAPGGAGGNNEQFF. The CDR3 nucleotides read TGCAGCGCACCGGGGGGAGCGGGGGGGAACAATGAGCAGTTCTTC.

This clonotype came up once. This chain uses TRBV6-2 or TRBV6-3 with TRBJ2-2; TRBD1 agrees at 7 bases. V shed 7 bases, J shed 5 bases, and the junction held 10 bases outside the gene matches. The CDR3 length is 15 residues. CDR1 and CDR2 from the germline V gene are MNHEY and SVGEGT. The CDR3 region has the DNA TGTGCCAGCACCCTCACAGGGGTCGCGACCGGGGAGCTGTTTTTT. Its protein is CASTLTGVATGELFF.

The chain is built from TRBV6-6 and TRBJ2-3; 7 nucleotides line up with TRBD2. The CDR3 sequence is 16 residues long. CDR1 and CDR2 from the germline V gene are MNHNY and SVGAGI (reference sequence). Trimming at V came to 2 bases and at J to 1 base, leaving 6 bases not matched to a gene. The CDR3, as DNA: TGTGCCAGCAGTTACCGCCGGGACTATCGCACAGATACGCAGTATTTT. This codes for CASSYRRDYRTDTQYF.

The gene calls are TRBV27 and TRBJ2-1, with 11 bases matching TRBD2. V was clipped by 2 bases and J by 7 bases; unmatched bases: 4. This CDR3 comprises 15 residues. Looked up from germline, CDR1 is MNHEY and CDR2 is SMNVEV (reference sequence). The CDR3 loop is CASSLPTSGENEQFF. DNA of the CDR3: TGTGCCAGCAGTTTACCGACTAGCGGGGAGAATGAGCAGTTCTTC.

This chain joins TRBV6-2 or TRBV6-3 and TRBJ2-7; TRBD2 matches 9 bases. Trimming took 5 bases from V and 1 from J; bases not matched to a gene: 3. CDR1 and CDR2 from the germline V gene are MNHEY and SVGEGT. The CDR3 is 14 amino acids. CDR3 protein: CASSPLAGSYEQYF. The CDR3 DNA reads as TGTGCCAGCAGTCCCCTAGCGGGGTCCTACGAGCAGTACTTC.

This rearrangement joins TRBV29-1 to TRBJ2-1; D gene uncertain. V was cut by 0 bases and J by 4 bases, with 4 bases left in between. Germline loops: CDR1 SQVTM, CDR2 ANQGSEA. This CDR3 comprises 12 residues. In DNA, the CDR3 is TGCAGCGTTGAAGATTTATACAATGAGCAGTTCTTC. Its translation is CSVEDLYNEQFF.

The chain carries TRBV13 and TRBJ1-2, with 9 bases aligning to TRBD1. The CDR3 sequence is 17 residues long. Germline CDR1 is PRHDT and CDR2 is FYEKMQ (reference sequence). The J segment lost 8 bases and the V segment lost 0 bases, leaving 13 bases of the junction unmatched. This CDR3 is CASSLGYQDRGIWGYTF. CDR3 bases: TGTGCCAGCAGCTTAGGCTACCAGGACAGGGGAATATGGGGCTACACCTTC.

The CDR3 DNA reads TGTGCCAGTAGTGGACAGACTACAACTAATGAAAAACTGTTTTTT. This codes for CASSGQTTTNEKLFF. The J gene is TRBJ1-4, the V gene TRBV19, with a weak D call TRBD1 (6 bases). The CDR3 has 15 amino acids. CDR1 is LNHDA and CDR2 is SQIVND in the germline V gene (reference sequence). V was cut by 5 bases and J by 0 bases, with 10 bases left in between. The entire variable domain, with the rest obtained from reference TRBV19 and TRBJ1-4, is as follows: DGGITQSPKYLFRKEGQNVTLSCEQNLNHDAMYWYRQDPGQGLRLIYYSQIVNDFQKGDIAEGYSVSREKKESFPLTVTSAQKNPTAFYLCASSGQTTTNEKLFFGSGTQLSVL.

V and J are TRBV12-3 or TRBV12-4 and TRBJ1-1; the D is unclear. The CDR3 is 14 amino acids. Trimming left V 5 bases short and J 0 bases short, with 10 bases between. The CDR3 nucleotides are TGTGCCAGCAGTCAGAGTCAGCTGAACACTGAAGCTTTCTTT. It specifies CASSQSQLNTEAFF.

This chain joins TRBV12-3 or TRBV12-4 and TRBJ1-5; D is uncertain. V gave up 2 bases and J gave up 2 bases, with 10 bases separating them. The CDR3 is 15 amino acids. This CDR3 is CASSLPVTRNQPQHF. DNA for the CDR3: TGTGCCAGCAGTTTACCAGTGACCCGCAATCAGCCCCAGCATTTT.

For the CDR3, the DNA is TGCGCCAGCAGCTTGGGGGAGCCCGGGGAGCTGTTTTTT. Translating it yields CASSLGEPGELFF. The V and J genes are TRBV5-1 and TRBJ2-2, with D possibly matching TRBD2 (5 bases). CDR3 size: 13 residues. V lost 0 bases and J 6 bases, leaving 6 bases between the germline ends. CDR1 SGHRS and CDR2 YFSETQ come from the germline V gene.

This clonotype was seen once. V is TRBV2 and J is TRBJ2-7; D gene uncertain. The ends were cut back, 8 bases at V and 7 bases at J, with 15 bases in the middle. Per germline, CDR1 SNHLY and CDR2 FYNNEI. The CDR3 has 12 residues. Here the CDR3 reads CASGVELGEQYF. For the CDR3, the DNA is TGTGCCAGCGGGGTCGAGCTAGGGGAGCAGTACTTC.

A remark on this clonotype: A read error may produce the germline difference seen at one junction end. The chain employs TRBV30 and TRBJ2-2; D is possibly TRBD2 (5 bases). The germline V gene encodes CDR1 GTSNPN and CDR2 SVGIG (reference sequence). CDR3 length: 15 amino acids. DNA of the CDR3: TGTGCCTGGAGTACCACATGGGCCCACACCGGGGAGCGGTTTTTT. Translated: CAWSTTWAHTGERFF.

The V gene is TRBV19, the J gene TRBJ1-1, with 7 bases lining up with TRBD1. The CDR3 has 14 amino acids. The V and J ends lost 3 bases and 6 bases, in that order; junction bases with no gene match: 7. CDR1 is LNHDA, CDR2 SQIVND, per germline (reference sequence). In nucleotides, the CDR3 is TGTGCCAGTAGTATCCTACCGACAGGGTCTGAAGCTTTCTTT. Protein sequence: CASSILPTGSEAFF.

The rearrangement uses TRBV4-1 and TRBJ2-1; 7 positions agree with TRBD1. This CDR3 has 17 amino acids. Germline loops: CDR1 MGHRA, CDR2 YSYEKL. V was clipped by 0 bases and J by 7 bases; unmatched bases: 12. The CDR3 spells CASSQDYETGSRNEQFF. The DNA for the CDR3 is TGCGCCAGCAGCCAAGATTACGAGACAGGGAGTCGAAATGAGCAGTTCTTC.

The V and J genes are TRBV27 and TRBJ2-7, with D unresolved. Deletions cut 1 base from V and 1 base from J, with 8 bases between. Germline V gives CDR1 MNHEY, CDR2 SMNVEV (reference sequence). CDR3 length equals 14 residues. CDR3 in amino acids: CASSLYAGSYEQYF. CDR3 DNA: TGTGCCAGCAGTTTATACGCCGGATCCTACGAGCAGTACTTC.

This chain uses TRBV28 with TRBJ2-5; D is uncertain. V dropped 5 bases and J dropped 7 bases, with 8 bases sitting between them. Germline CDR1 and CDR2: MDHEN and SYDVKM. The CDR3 is 11 residues long. CDR3 bases: TGTGCCAGCAGTCCCTCCGGGACCCAGTACTTC. It encodes CASSPSGTQYF.

V usage is TRBV6-2 or TRBV6-3 and J usage is TRBJ2-5; 7 nucleotides agree with TRBD1. Germline V CDR1 and CDR2: MNHEY, SVGEGT. The CDR3 is 13 residues long. The junction had 6 bases not matched to a gene; V was cut back by 10 bases and J by 1 base. CDR3 region: CATGDSFQETQYF. The CDR3 nucleotides are TGTGCCACTGGGGACAGTTTCCAAGAGACCCAGTACTTC.

This chain connects TRBV29-1 to TRBJ2-7, with TRBD1 matching 7 bases. The CDR3 has 14 residues. J gave up 3 bases and V 6 bases, and 11 bases lay outside the gene matches. CDR1 is SQVTM and CDR2 is ANQGSEA in the germline V gene. Written as DNA, the CDR3 is TGCAGCGTGACCCCGACAGGGAGCCTCTACGAGCAGTACTTC. Translating it yields CSVTPTGSLYEQYF.